The 20 T cell receptor beta chains listed next were all sequenced from one sample in a study of cytomegalovirus exposure and HLA in healthy donors. The PCR was carried out with 60 Vbeta primers and 13 Jbeta primers. The protocol was immunoSEQ multiplex PCR, while the TCRdb copy is restricted to in-frame clones and leaves out a portion. In the table there are approximately 130,000 clones, 70% to 75% of which are singletons. The sample was PBMCs. These receptors were collected from a man aged 30 to 45 in good health and CMV-seronegative.

The chain uses TRBV5-6 and TRBJ2-3, with 13 bases that match TRBD2. The germline V gene has CDR1 SGHDT and CDR2 YYEEEE. This CDR3 spans 17 amino acids. V lost 1 base and J lost 1; bases outside the gene matches: 3. As DNA, the CDR3 is TGTGCCAGCAGCTTGATTACTAGCGGGGGGGGCACAGATACGCAGTATTTT. It translates to CASSLITSGGGTDTQYF.

This sequence joins TRBV28 and TRBJ2-7, with 9 bases fitting TRBD1. The CDR3 covers 12 residues. Germline-derived CDR1 and CDR2 are MDHEN and SYDVKM. After removal of 8 bases from V and 5 bases from J, the junction contained 4 bases not matched to a gene. CDR3 sequence reads: CASGTGYNEQYF. The CDR3 nucleotides are TGTGCCAGCGGGACAGGGTACAACGAGCAGTACTTC.

This clone was observed a single time. The chain couples TRBV7-3 to TRBJ2-3; TRBD2 agrees at 9 bases. In germline, CDR1 is SGHTA, CDR2 FQGTGA. CDR3 length: 15 amino acids. The V gene end was trimmed by 1 base and the J gene end by 6 bases; junction bases not matched to a gene: 5. The CDR3 nucleotides are TGTGCCAGCAGCTTAAACGGACTAGCGTTGGATACGCAGTATTTT. It yields the protein CASSLNGLALDTQYF.

The sample holds a few counts of this clone. The gene calls are TRBV5-4 and TRBJ1-2; 8 bases agree with TRBD1. The CDR3 sequence is 13 residues long. Germline-derived CDR1 and CDR2 are SGHNT and YYREEE (reference sequence). The V gene end was trimmed by 2 bases and the J gene end by 8 bases; junction bases not matched to a gene: 5. CDR3 DNA sequence: TGTGCCAGCAGCTTACAGGGGGTGGGCGGCTACACCTTC. Translating gives CASSLQGVGGYTF.

This chain links TRBV7-6 with TRBJ1-6; D not resolved. Germline lookup yields CDR1 SGHVS and CDR2 FNYEAQ. The length of the CDR3 is 14 residues. V was pared by 7 bases and J by 7 bases, with 14 bases between. The CDR3: CASTADGPNSPLHF. The DNA of the CDR3 is TGTGCCAGCACTGCCGATGGCCCAAATTCACCCCTCCACTTT.

Remarks on this clone: At one boundary the junction diverges from the germline segment, which might be a read error. CDR3 bases: TGTGCCAGCAGCCTCGTTGGGCAGGAGGTCCACTTC. Protein product: CASSLVGQEVHF. The chain uses TRBV28 and TRBJ2-7; a weak D match, TRBD2 (5 bases). CDR3 size: 12 residues. Germline assignment: CDR1 MDHEN and CDR2 SYDVKM. The variable domain in full, completed from reference TRBV28 and TRBJ2-7, reads DVKVTQSSRYLVKRTGEKVFLECVQDMDHENMFWYRQDPGLGLRLIYFSYDVKMKEKGDIPEGYSVSREKKERFSLILESASTNQTSMYLCASSLVGQEVHFGPGTRLTVT.

J is TRBJ1-2 and V is TRBV7-9; D unresolved. V was shortened by 3 bases and J by 4 bases, with 12 bases between the two germline ends. Germline loops: CDR1 SEHNR, CDR2 FQNEAQ (reference sequence). The CDR3 runs to 14 residues. DNA of the CDR3: TGTGCCAGCAGCTTGATCGCGGGTCCCTATGGCTACACCTTC. Its translation is CASSLIAGPYGYTF.

The CDR3 loop reads CASMVGLAEETQYF. In nucleotides, the CDR3 is TGTGCCAGCATGGTCGGTCTAGCGGAAGAGACCCAGTACTTC. The V call is TRBV5-4, the J call TRBJ2-5; 7 bases are shared with TRBD2. V was clipped by 6 bases and J by 3 bases; unmatched bases: 8. The germline V gene encodes CDR1 SGHNT and CDR2 YYREEE (reference sequence). CDR3 length: 14 amino acids.

J is TRBJ1-5 and V is TRBV18; no clear D. The germline CDR1 and CDR2 sequences are KGHSH and LQKENI. This CDR3 contains 15 residues. Between the trimmed V and J ends, which lost 3 bases and 4 bases, there was a span of 13 bases. The CDR3 loop is CASSPSNTINQPQHF. The CDR3 nucleotides read TGTGCCAGCTCACCCTCCAACACGATAAATCAGCCCCAGCATTTT. The full variable domain, with the rest looked up from reference TRBV18 and TRBJ1-5, is NAGVMQNPRHLVRRRGQEARLRCSPMKGHSHVYWYRQLPEEGLKFMVYLQKENIIDESGMPKERFSAEFPKEGPSILRIQQVVRGDSAAYFCASSPSNTINQPQHFGDGTRLSIL.

The rearrangement joins TRBV5-1 to TRBJ1-1; D unclear. Germline-derived CDR1 and CDR2 are SGHRS and YFSETQ. Between the trimmed V and J ends, which lost 3 bases and 2 bases, there was a span of 8 bases. CDR3 length: 13 amino acids. CDR3 amino acids: CASSSAGNTEAFF. Here the CDR3 DNA reads TGCGCCAGCAGCTCTGCAGGCAACACTGAAGCTTTCTTT.

There are a few counts of this clone. This chain uses TRBV5-1 with TRBJ2-5; 7 positions match TRBD2. The ends lost 1 base at V and 4 bases at J; junction bases unmatched: 4. Germline loops: CDR1 SGHRS, CDR2 YFSETQ. The CDR3 consists of 14 residues. The DNA of the CDR3 is TGCGCCAGCAGCTTGTCCACGGGGGGAGAGACCCAGTACTTC. Translation gives CASSLSTGGETQYF. The complete variable domain, with remaining parts taken from reference TRBV5-1 and TRBJ2-5, reads KAGVTQTPRYLIKTRGQQVTLSCSPISGHRSVSWYQQTPGQGLQFLFEYFSETQRNKGNFPGRFSGRQFSNSRSEMNVSTLELGDSALYLCASSLSTGGETQYFGPGTRLLVL.

The V and J genes are TRBV28 and TRBJ2-7; TRBD2 is a possible D gene (5 bases). Germline CDR1 and CDR2: MDHEN and SYDVKM. There are 12 residues in the CDR3. V was cut by 5 bases and J by 9 bases, with 14 bases left in between. CDR3 protein: CASSNQILGQYF. In DNA form, the CDR3 reads TGTGCCAGCAGTAATCAGATACTAGGGCAGTACTTC.

Here the CDR3 DNA reads TGTGCCAGCAGGTTACAGGGAGGTTGGGAAAAACTGTTTTTT. This gives the protein CASRLQGGWEKLFF. The chain is built from TRBV28 and TRBJ1-4; a weak D match, TRBD1 (6 bases). Germline assignment: CDR1 MDHEN and CDR2 SYDVKM. Trimming took off 6 bases at V and 8 bases at J, with 16 bases between the two ends. The CDR3 is made up of 14 amino acids.

The chain has TRBV7-9 and TRBJ2-7; 8 bases fit TRBD1. The CDR3 consists of 16 residues. Germline loops: CDR1 SEHNR, CDR2 FQNEAQ (reference sequence). After removal of 4 bases from V and 7 bases from J, the junction contained 15 bases not matched to a gene. The chain's CDR3 is CASSSGGRGHYREQYF. CDR3 DNA sequence: TGTGCCAGCAGCTCAGGGGGCAGGGGGCATTACCGAGAGCAGTACTTC.

The chain carries TRBV13 and TRBJ2-3; 8 nucleotides line up with TRBD1. V was clipped by 5 bases and J by 2 bases; unmatched bases: 6. CDR1 and CDR2 from the germline V gene are PRHDT and FYEKMQ (reference sequence). This CDR3 is built from 15 residues. CDR3 nucleotide sequence: TGTGCCAGCAGCCCGCGGACAGGGTCCACAGATACGCAGTATTTT. Encoded protein: CASSPRTGSTDTQYF.

With regard to this clone: The sample contains more than one DNA sequence encoding this CDR3. The chain carries TRBV5-1 and TRBJ2-1, with 9 bases aligning to TRBD1. Trimming removed 0 bases from V and 1 base from J; junction bases left unmatched: 2. Germline assignment: CDR1 SGHRS and CDR2 YFSETQ. This CDR3 contains 16 residues. CDR3 residues: CASSLGDRGSYNEQFF. CDR3 nucleotide sequence: TGCGCCAGCAGCTTGGGTGACAGGGGGTCCTACAATGAGCAGTTCTTC.

This sequence joins TRBV5-1 and TRBJ1-1; 7 nucleotides match TRBD1. The CDR3 sequence is 14 residues long. Germline V gene data show CDR1 as SGHRS and CDR2 as YFSETQ. Trimming removed 4 bases from V and 5 bases from J; junction bases left unmatched: 8. The CDR3 sequence: CASSNRQGLTEAFF. The CDR3, as DNA: TGCGCCAGCAGCAACCGACAGGGTTTGACTGAAGCTTTCTTT. The complete variable domain, with remaining parts taken from reference TRBV5-1 and TRBJ1-1, reads KAGVTQTPRYLIKTRGQQVTLSCSPISGHRSVSWYQQTPGQGLQFLFEYFSETQRNKGNFPGRFSGRQFSNSRSEMNVSTLELGDSALYLCASSNRQGLTEAFFGQGTRLTVV.

The CDR3 sequence: CASSANPGGAGNTIYF. CDR3 nucleotides: TGTGCCAGCAGCGCCAATCCGGGAGGAGCTGGAAACACCATATATTTT. This chain connects TRBV7-6 to TRBJ1-3; D not resolved. Germline CDR1 and CDR2: SGHVS and FNYEAQ. Trimming took 5 bases from V and 2 from J, leaving 16 bases between them. The CDR3 has 16 amino acids.

V and J are TRBV30 and TRBJ2-3; TRBD2 matches 8 bases. CDR1 is GTSNPN, CDR2 SVGIG, per germline (reference sequence). The CDR3 sequence is 13 residues long. Losses at the gene ends were 6 bases for V and 5 bases for J; bases not matched to a gene: 7. In nucleotides, the CDR3 is TGTGCCTGTTACGGGAGGGTTAAAGATACGCAGTATTTT. Amino acid sequence: CACYGRVKDTQYF.

About this clone: One junction end disagrees with the germline gene, perhaps due to a read error. V gene TRBV27 combines with J gene TRBJ2-5; TRBD1 agrees at 7 bases. Germline lookup yields CDR1 MNHEY and CDR2 SMNVEV (reference sequence). The CDR3 has 15 amino acids. CDR3 protein: CASSLSPQGFETQYF. CDR3 coding DNA: TGTGCCAGCAGTTTATCGCCACAGGGGTTTGAGACCCAATACTTC.